The rows below give T cell receptor beta chains drawn from one sample of a study of blood T cell repertoires in COVID-19. Clones were read by immunoSEQ multiplex PCR, and TCRdb kept only the in-frame ones, dropping some. The data contain about 390,000 clones, around nine tenths of them seen just once; the ten biggest clones take up approximately 9.3%. Sequencing was performed on PBMCs or T cells enriched from blood (not recorded which). These receptors all stem from a woman in her fifties or sixties who had recovered from COVID-19. Both conserved end residues are part of each CDR3. D genes are given only for firm matches. Only some rows state a clone size, as once, few, many or a class for expanded clones.

d_gene,abundance,v_gene,j_gene,CDR3nt,CDR3aa
.,.,TRBV10-1,TRBJ1-3,TGCGCCAGCAGTGACCCCCGTGGGGCCTCTGGAAACACCATATATTTT,CASSDPRGASGNTIYF
.,.,TRBV19,TRBJ2-6,TGTGCCAGTAGTAAATCCCTCGGGGACTCTGGGGCCAACGTCCTGACTTTC,CASSKSLGDSGANVLTF
TRBD1,.,TRBV19,TRBJ1-3,TGTGCCAGCGCCCGGGACAGGGGTGGAAACACCATATATTTT,CASARDRGGNTIYF
.,.,TRBV5-8,TRBJ1-4,TGTGCCAGCAGCTTGGGGGCCAGCCTTAATGAAAAACTGTTTTTT,CASSLGASLNEKLFF
.,.,TRBV28,TRBJ1-3,TGTGCCACCCGGGGTCCCACCATATATTTT,CATRGPTIYF
TRBD1,.,TRBV2,TRBJ1-2,TGTGCCAGCAGTACGGGACAGGGGAATGGCTACACCTTC,CASSTGQGNGYTF
.,.,TRBV5-1,TRBJ2-3,TGCGCCAGCAGCCCCGACAGCAGCACAGATACGCAGTATTTT,CASSPDSSTDTQYF
.,once,TRBV28,TRBJ1-1,TGTGCCAGCTGGCCAGACCTAGGGGACACTGAAGCTTTCTTT,CASWPDLGDTEAFF
.,once,TRBV9,TRBJ1-5,TGTGCCAGCAGCCGGACAGCGAATAGCAATCAGCCCCAGCATTTT,CASSRTANSNQPQHF
.,.,TRBV7-9,TRBJ1-2,TGTGCCAGCAGCTTAGCGTCAGGGTATGGCTACACCTTC,CASSLASGYGYTF
.,.,TRBV21-1,TRBJ2-2,TGTGCCAGCAGCAAAGCACAGTTAGTAGCCGGGGAGCTGTTTTTT,CASSKAQLVAGELFF
.,.,TRBV7-2,TRBJ1-6,TGTGCCAGCAGCTCTCCGCGGGGCCTAGTCACCCTCCACTTT,CASSSPRGLVTLHF
TRBD2,.,TRBV19,TRBJ2-3,TGTGCCAGTAGTATAGGACTAGCGGGGGCCGCACTAAGCACAGATACGCAGTATTTT,CASSIGLAGAALSTDTQYF
.,.,TRBV6-5,TRBJ2-5,TGTGCCAGCACATTGGAGACCCAGTACTTC,CASTLETQYF
TRBD1,.,TRBV9,TRBJ1-2,TGTGCCAGCAGCGGGACCGGGACAGGGGTTGCTGGCTACACCTTC,CASSGTGTGVAGYTF
.,.,TRBV4-3,TRBJ1-1,TGCGCCAGCAGCCAAGAAGCAGGGGTCCACGAAGCTTTCTTT,CASSQEAGVHEAFF
TRBD2,.,TRBV5-1,TRBJ2-7,TGCGCCAGCAGCTTGGACGGTGGAGCGGGAGCGAGCTCCTACGAGCAGTACTTC,CASSLDGGAGASSYEQYF
TRBD1,.,TRBV19,TRBJ1-5,TGTGCCAGCTCCGGGACAGGGGGGAGTCAGCCCCAGCATTTT,CASSGTGGSQPQHF
.,.,TRBV19,TRBJ1-1,TGTGCCAGTAATTTACGAGGGAGGACTGAAGCTTTCTTT,CASNLRGRTEAFF
TRBD1,.,TRBV18,TRBJ1-3,TGTGCCAGCTCACCCGCCGAGGGGGCGATCTCTGGAAACACCATATATTTT,CASSPAEGAISGNTIYF
TRBD1,.,TRBV7-9,TRBJ1-1,TGTGCCAGCAGAGAGGGACAGTTGAACACTGAAGCTTTCTTT,CASREGQLNTEAFF
TRBD1,.,TRBV7-6,TRBJ2-1,TGTGCCAGCAGCCGGACAGGCTCCTACAATGAGCAGTTCTTC,CASSRTGSYNEQFF
.,.,TRBV12-5,TRBJ1-1,TGTGCTAGTGTGGACACTCCGAACACTGAAGCTTTCTTT,CASVDTPNTEAFF
.,.,TRBV5-1,TRBJ2-1,TGCGCCAGCAGTAAGCCGAATCCCTCCTACAATGAGCAGTTCTTC,CASSKPNPSYNEQFF
TRBD1,few,TRBV5-5,TRBJ2-1,TGTGCCAGCAGCATCGGGACAGGGCCGTGGAATGAGCAGTTCTTC,CASSIGTGPWNEQFF
.,.,TRBV7-8,TRBJ2-7,TGTGCCAGCAGCCCTCAACTCGGGGGACCGAACGAGCAGTACTTC,CASSPQLGGPNEQYF
.,.,TRBV7-8,TRBJ2-3,TGTGCCAGCAGCCCTTTCCCTTCTGCGAGGGCAGATACGCAGTATTTT,CASSPFPSARADTQYF
TRBD2,.,TRBV5-6,TRBJ2-7,TGTGCCAGCAGCTTTGGGACTACTGCTTACGAGCAGTACTTC,CASSFGTTAYEQYF
TRBD1,few,TRBV18,TRBJ1-1,TGTGCCAGCTCACCGGACAGGGGCACTGAAGCTTTCTTT,CASSPDRGTEAFF
TRBD1,.,TRBV19,TRBJ2-7,TGTGCCAGTAGTATGACAGGGGCCCACGAGCAGTACTTC,CASSMTGAHEQYF
.,.,TRBV5-6,TRBJ1-4,TGTGCCAGCAGCCCTTATAACAGGGAAAAACTGTTTTTT,CASSPYNREKLFF
.,.,TRBV6-5,TRBJ2-2,TGTGCCAGCATGGTGGGAGGCTCGCGCACCGGGGAGCTGTTTTTT,CASMVGGSRTGELFF